Below are 20 T cell receptor beta chains sequenced from a single sample in a study of OX40 agonist ivuxolimab in advanced cancers. This table comes from immunoSEQ multiplex PCR, and its TCRdb copy is limited to in-frame clones, with some not included. The sample shows about 14,000 clones, about 76% of them seen only once. The sequencing here drew on CD4+ or CD8+ T cells sorted from blood, taken in a trial of the OX40 agonist ivuxolimab. All receptors come from an adult with an advanced solid tumor such as melanoma, head and neck, liver or kidney cancer.

The rearrangement links TRBV18 to TRBJ1-2, with 10 bases fitting TRBD1. The germline V gene has CDR1 KGHSH and CDR2 LQKENI. The CDR3 is 13 amino acids. V shed 5 bases and J 7 bases; nucleotides not matched to a gene: 4. The CDR3 protein is CASSGDRGLGYTF. For the CDR3, the DNA is TGTGCCAGCTCAGGAGACAGGGGGCTTGGCTACACCTTC.

The V call is TRBV18, the J call TRBJ2-5; 11 bases map to TRBD2. Germline trimming cut 0 bases from V and 1 base from J; bases unmatched to any gene: 4. CDR3 length equals 17 residues. CDR1 is KGHSH and CDR2 is LQKENI in the germline V gene. CDR3 DNA: TGTGCCAGCTCACCACCGGGACTAGCGGACGTCCAAGAGACCCAGTACTTC. Its protein is CASSPPGLADVQETQYF.

A few counts support this clone. The rearrangement joins TRBV6-1 to TRBJ1-1, with D perhaps TRBD1 (6 bases). Germline CDR1 MNHNS, CDR2 SASEGT. Trimming stripped 3 bases from V and 0 bases from J, with 11 bases between. This CDR3 spans 15 amino acids. CDR3 protein: CASSDLDRLNTEAFF. CDR3 bases: TGTGCCAGCAGTGACTTAGACAGGCTGAACACTGAAGCTTTCTTT.

The gene calls are TRBV7-2 and TRBJ2-4, with D tentatively TRBD1 (5 bases). Germline CDR1 SGHTA, CDR2 FQGNSA. This CDR3 is built from 17 residues. Trimming removed 3 bases from V and 6 bases from J, with 21 bases in between. The DNA of the CDR3 is TGTGCCAGCAGCTTTTTGCCCACCCCAGGGCCTTTAAACATTCAGTACTTC. This encodes CASSFLPTPGPLNIQYF. The whole variable domain, remainder taken from reference TRBV7-2 and TRBJ2-4, is GAGVSQSPSNKVTEKGKDVELRCDPISGHTALYWYRQSLGQGLEFLIYFQGNSAPDKSGLPSDRFSAERTGGSVSTLTIQRTQQEDSAVYLCASSFLPTPGPLNIQYFGAGTRLSVL.

The chain combines TRBV7-2 with TRBJ2-3; D perhaps matches TRBD2 (6 bases). The V gene's germline CDR1 is SGHTA and CDR2 FQGNSA. The CDR3 is 11 amino acids. Trimming cost V 5 bases and J 9 bases, with 9 bases left between them. CDR3 nucleotides: TGTGCCAGCAGCCGGGGGTCAACGCAGTATTTT. It codes for CASSRGSTQYF.

The chain joins TRBV6-6 to TRBJ2-5; D perhaps matches TRBD1 (5 bases). Trimming stripped 6 bases from V and 1 base from J, with 12 bases between. Germline V gene lookup returns CDR1 MNHNY and CDR2 SVGAGI (reference sequence). The CDR3 spans 14 residues. CDR3 region: CASSFTGFQETQYF. The CDR3 DNA follows: TGTGCCAGCAGCTTTACAGGATTCCAAGAGACCCAGTACTTC.

The chain uses TRBV27 and TRBJ2-7, with a possible D match to TRBD1 (5 bases). Germline V CDR1 and CDR2: MNHEY, SMNVEV (reference sequence). The CDR3 covers 13 residues. The germline V and J ends were trimmed by 4 bases and 3 bases, with 10 bases remaining between them. This chain's CDR3 is CASSSRVFYEQYF. Here the CDR3 DNA reads TGTGCCAGCAGTTCCAGGGTCTTCTACGAGCAGTACTTC.

The count of this clone is one. The V gene is TRBV10-3, the J gene TRBJ2-7; D is perhaps TRBD2 (5 bases). Trimming pared 11 bases from V and 4 bases from J, leaving 9 bases between. CDR1 is ENHRY, CDR2 SYGVKD, per germline. CDR3 length equals 10 residues. CDR3 coding DNA: TGTGCCTCGGGGAGTTACGAGCAGTACTTC. It yields the protein CASGSYEQYF.

V usage is TRBV5-4 and J usage is TRBJ2-1, with 9 bases that match TRBD2. CDR3 size: 14 residues. With 4 bases clipped from V and 8 bases from J, the junction kept 7 bases outside the gene matches. Germline CDR1 reads SGHNT; CDR2 reads YYREEE (reference sequence). The CDR3 nucleotides are TGTGCCAGCAGCGTTAGCGGGGGCCTGGATGAGCAGTTCTTC. This gives the protein CASSVSGGLDEQFF.

The rearrangement uses TRBV12-5 and TRBJ1-2, with D tentatively TRBD1 (5 bases). Germline values: CDR1 LGHNT, CDR2 FRNRAP. V lost 7 bases and J 2 bases, leaving 20 bases between the germline ends. The CDR3 totals 16 residues. The CDR3 DNA follows: TGTGCTAGTGTTGGGACGGCGGATGCTCCGAACTATGGCTACACCTTC. Translation: CASVGTADAPNYGYTF. The complete variable domain, with remaining parts taken from reference TRBV12-5 and TRBJ1-2, reads DARVTQTPRHKVTEMGQEVTMRCQPILGHNTVFWYRQTMMQGLELLAYFRNRAPLDDSGMPKDRFSAEMPDATLATLKIQPSEPRDSAVYFCASVGTADAPNYGYTFGSGTRLTVV.

The V call is TRBV9, the J call TRBJ2-1; 7 bases match TRBD2. Trimming at V came to 4 bases and at J to 0 bases, leaving 4 bases not matched to a gene. The germline gives CDR1 SGDLS, CDR2 YYNGEE. This CDR3 spans 15 amino acids. The CDR3 loop is CASSKRGDSYNEQFF. Here the CDR3 DNA reads TGTGCCAGCAGCAAACGGGGGGACTCCTACAATGAGCAGTTCTTC.

The rearrangement links TRBV10-1 to TRBJ1-2; D is unclear. The CDR3 extends over 13 amino acids. Germline CDR1 and CDR2: WNHNN and SYGVQD (reference sequence). The V gene lost 6 bases and the J gene lost 5 bases, with 13 bases spanning the gap. The CDR3 nucleotides read TGCGCCAGCAGACCGGACGGAAAATATGGCTACACCTTC. This encodes CASRPDGKYGYTF.

The CDR3 region has the DNA TGTGCCAGCAGCTTAGAGACTCGAGGTAGTCAGCCCCAGCATTTT. Encoded protein: CASSLETRGSQPQHF. This sequence joins TRBV11-3 and TRBJ1-5; D gene ambiguous. The V end lost 0 bases, the J end lost 6 bases, and 12 bases lay between the germline ends. Germline CDR1 is SGHNT and CDR2 is YENEEA. The CDR3 has 15 residues.

By sample share, this clone is large. The J gene is TRBJ2-2, the V gene TRBV9; the D is unclear. Germline values: CDR1 SGDLS, CDR2 YYNGEE. V lost 4 bases to trimming and J lost 6 bases, with 16 bases between them. This CDR3 comprises 15 residues. Here the CDR3 reads CASSPPRQFPGELFF. The CDR3 region has the DNA TGTGCCAGCAGCCCCCCCCGCCAGTTTCCCGGGGAGCTGTTTTTT.

This chain uses TRBV19 with TRBJ1-2, with D unclear. V shed 5 bases and J shed 4 bases, with 11 bases lying between them. The CDR3 spans 13 residues. Germline V gives CDR1 LNHDA, CDR2 SQIVND (reference sequence). The CDR3 DNA reads as TGTGCCAGTAGTCCCGGACTGGGCTATGGCTACACCTTC. It is translated as CASSPGLGYGYTF.

This clone was recorded once. The chain carries TRBV15 and TRBJ1-2, with 7 bases lining up with TRBD1. CDR1 and CDR2 (germline): LNHNV, YYDKDF (reference sequence). V lost 1 base, J lost 4 bases, and 6 bases stayed unmatched. The CDR3 has 15 amino acids. This chain's CDR3 is CATSRGGTVGYGYTF. In nucleotides, the CDR3 is TGTGCCACCAGCAGAGGAGGGACAGTAGGCTATGGCTACACCTTC.

About this clone itself: Mismatch with germline at one junction end may stem from a read error. The chain has TRBV5-3 and TRBJ2-7, with D perhaps matching TRBD1 (5 bases). TRBV5-3 has ORF status, its function being uncertain. This CDR3 comprises 13 residues. In DNA, the CDR3 is TGTGCCAGCAGCTTTGGGTCAGGGTACGAGCAGTACTTC. Its protein product is CASSFGSGYEQYF.

This clone was seen a few times. This rearrangement joins TRBV5-6 to TRBJ1-2, with D possibly matching TRBD1 (6 bases). The V end lost 0 bases, the J end lost 7 bases, and 16 bases lay between the germline ends. CDR3 size: 15 residues. In germline, CDR1 is SGHDT, CDR2 YYEEEE. The CDR3 sequence is CASSLESRDISGYTF. The DNA of the CDR3 is TGTGCCAGCAGCTTGGAATCGCGGGACATTTCTGGCTACACCTTC.

The chain employs TRBV15 and TRBJ1-1, with TRBD1 as a possible D gene (5 bases). From germline, CDR1 is LNHNV and CDR2 YYDKDF (reference sequence). The ends were cut back, 0 bases at V and 4 bases at J, with 12 bases in the middle. The CDR3 is 15 residues long. CDR3 amino acids: CATSRDLGDATEAFF. CDR3 DNA sequence: TGTGCCACCAGCAGAGATCTGGGGGACGCCACTGAAGCTTTCTTT.

This clone was detected only once. The V and J genes are TRBV7-2 and TRBJ1-5, with 7 bases matching TRBD1. V was clipped by 3 bases and J by 0 bases; unmatched bases: 5. The germline V gene encodes CDR1 SGHTA and CDR2 FQGNSA. The CDR3 totals 16 residues. CDR3: CASSFTGTDSNQPQHF. The CDR3 DNA is TGTGCCAGCAGCTTCACCGGGACAGATAGCAATCAGCCCCAGCATTTT.